This T cell receptor beta chain is from a study of cytomegalovirus exposure and HLA in healthy donors. The germline V gene encodes CDR1 ENHRY and CDR2 SYGVKD. Unmatched junction bases numbered 5, after V lost 6 bases and J lost 4 bases. The CDR3 has 13 residues. Sampled while nominally healthy, donors likely had unrecorded immune exposures. This clone was picked up a small number of times. What it recognizes is unknown. Study-wide findings and caveats: In an earlier analysis, about 87% or about 30%: the productive usage of most TCR beta V segments. Later on, a genetic analysis was performed. It linked a missense variant in DCLRE1C with V- and J-gene trimming of TCR beta.

It was with 60 Vbeta and 13 Jbeta primers that the PCR ran. Data came from immunoSEQ multiplex PCR; TCRdb stores just in-frame clones and leaves some out. The table records about 140,000 clones, roughly 78% of them present only once. This chain connects TRBV10-3 to TRBJ1-2; TRBD1 aligns across 7 bases. Sequencing was carried out using PBMCs. The sequence came from a man younger than 45 in good health. CDR3 loop: CAISPGQAYGYTF. The DNA for the CDR3 is TGTGCCATCAGCCCTGGACAGGCCTATGGCTACACCTTC.